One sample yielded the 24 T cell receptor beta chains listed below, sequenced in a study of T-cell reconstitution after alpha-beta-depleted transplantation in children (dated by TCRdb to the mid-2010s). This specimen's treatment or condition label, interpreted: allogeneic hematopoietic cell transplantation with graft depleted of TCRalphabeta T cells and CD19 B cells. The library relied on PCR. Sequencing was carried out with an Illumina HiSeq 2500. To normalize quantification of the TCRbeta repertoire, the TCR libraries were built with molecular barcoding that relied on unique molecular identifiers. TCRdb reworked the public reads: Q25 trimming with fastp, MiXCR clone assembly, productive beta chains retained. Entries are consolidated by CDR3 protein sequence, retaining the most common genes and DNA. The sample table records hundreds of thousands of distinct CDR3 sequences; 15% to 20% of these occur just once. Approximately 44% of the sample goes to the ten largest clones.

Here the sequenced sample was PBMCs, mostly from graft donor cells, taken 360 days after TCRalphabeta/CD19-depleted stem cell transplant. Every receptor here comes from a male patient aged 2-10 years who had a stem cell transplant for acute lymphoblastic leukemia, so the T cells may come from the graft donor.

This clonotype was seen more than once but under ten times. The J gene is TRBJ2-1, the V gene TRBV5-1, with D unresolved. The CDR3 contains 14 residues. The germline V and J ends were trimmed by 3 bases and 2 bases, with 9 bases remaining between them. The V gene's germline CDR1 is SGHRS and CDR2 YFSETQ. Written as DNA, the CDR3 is TGCGCCAGCAGCTCTTTCGATCCCTACAATGAGCAGTTCTTC. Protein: CASSSFDPYNEQFF.

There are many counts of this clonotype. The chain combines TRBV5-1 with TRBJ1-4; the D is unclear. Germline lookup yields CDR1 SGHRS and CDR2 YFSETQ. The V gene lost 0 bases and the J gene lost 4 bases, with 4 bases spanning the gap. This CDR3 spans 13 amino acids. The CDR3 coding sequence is TGCGCCAGCAGCTTGGGCCGTAATGAAAAACTGTTTTTT. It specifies CASSLGRNEKLFF. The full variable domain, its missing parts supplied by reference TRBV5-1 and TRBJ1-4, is KAGVTQTPRYLIKTRGQQVTLSCSPISGHRSVSWYQQTPGQGLQFLFEYFSETQRNKGNFPGRFSGRQFSNSRSEMNVSTLELGDSALYLCASSLGRNEKLFFGSGTQLSVL.

CDR3: CSARDISLPNEQFF. The CDR3 nucleotides are TGCAGTGCTAGAGATATCAGTCTCCCTAATGAGCAGTTCTTC. The chain links TRBV20-1 to TRBJ2-1, with unresolved D. Per germline, CDR1 DFQATT and CDR2 SNEGSKA (reference sequence). V lost 0 bases, J lost 7 bases, and 13 bases lay in between. The CDR3 extends over 14 amino acids.

The DNA for the CDR3 is TGCGCCAGCAGCCAAGCTTGGGGGGAGACCCAGTACTTC. This sequence encodes CASSQAWGETQYF. V gene TRBV4-3 combines with J gene TRBJ2-5, with D perhaps TRBD1 or TRBD2 (5 bases each). The CDR3 has 13 residues. V was shortened by 1 base and J by 5 bases, with 8 bases between the two germline ends. Germline-derived CDR1 and CDR2 are LGHNA and YSLEER.

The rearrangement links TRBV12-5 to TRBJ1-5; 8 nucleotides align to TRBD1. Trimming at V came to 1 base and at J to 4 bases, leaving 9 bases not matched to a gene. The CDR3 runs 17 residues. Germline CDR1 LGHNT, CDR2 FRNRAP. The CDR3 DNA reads TGTGCTAGTGGTTTGGCATGGCAGGACAGGGCTAATCAGCCCCAGCATTTT. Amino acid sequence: CASGLAWQDRANQPQHF.

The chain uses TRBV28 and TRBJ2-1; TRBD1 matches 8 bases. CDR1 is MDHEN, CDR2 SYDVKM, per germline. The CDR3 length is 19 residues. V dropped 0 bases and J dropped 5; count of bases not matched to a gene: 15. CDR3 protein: CASSLWDGWAGQDHNEQFF. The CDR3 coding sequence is TGTGCCAGCAGTTTATGGGATGGTTGGGCGGGACAGGACCACAATGAGCAGTTCTTC.

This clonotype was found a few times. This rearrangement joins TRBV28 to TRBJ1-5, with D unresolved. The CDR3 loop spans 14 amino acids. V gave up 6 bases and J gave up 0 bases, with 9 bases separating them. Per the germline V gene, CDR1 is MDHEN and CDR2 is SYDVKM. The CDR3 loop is CASRRRYSNQPQHF. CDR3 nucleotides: TGTGCCAGCAGAAGGAGGTATAGCAATCAGCCCCAGCATTTT.

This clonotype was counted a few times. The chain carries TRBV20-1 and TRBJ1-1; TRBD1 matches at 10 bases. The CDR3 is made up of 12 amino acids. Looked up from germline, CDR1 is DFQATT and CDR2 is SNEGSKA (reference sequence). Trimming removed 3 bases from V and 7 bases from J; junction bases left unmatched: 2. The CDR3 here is CSARTGGFEAFF. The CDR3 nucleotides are TGCAGTGCTAGGACAGGGGGCTTTGAAGCTTTCTTT.

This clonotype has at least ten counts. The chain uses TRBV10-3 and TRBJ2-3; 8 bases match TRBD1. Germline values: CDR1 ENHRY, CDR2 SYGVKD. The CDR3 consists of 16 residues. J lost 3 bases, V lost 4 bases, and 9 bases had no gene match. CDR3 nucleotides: TGTGCCATCAGTGCAACGGCGGGACAGGTAACAGATACGCAGTATTTT. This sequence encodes CAISATAGQVTDTQYF.

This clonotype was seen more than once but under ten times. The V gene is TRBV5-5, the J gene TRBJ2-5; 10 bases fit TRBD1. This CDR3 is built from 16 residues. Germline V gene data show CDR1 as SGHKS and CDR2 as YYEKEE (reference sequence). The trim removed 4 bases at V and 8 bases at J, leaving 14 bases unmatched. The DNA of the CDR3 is TGTGCCAGCAGCGAGATTAGACAGGGGGCAATCAAAACCCAGTACTTC. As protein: CASSEIRQGAIKTQYF.

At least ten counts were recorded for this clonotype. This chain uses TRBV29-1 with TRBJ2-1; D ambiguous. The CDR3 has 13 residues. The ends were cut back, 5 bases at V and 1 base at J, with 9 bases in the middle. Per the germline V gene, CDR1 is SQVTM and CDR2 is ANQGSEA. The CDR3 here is CSVPLQSYNEQFF. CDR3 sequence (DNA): TGCAGCGTTCCCCTACAATCCTACAATGAGCAGTTCTTC.

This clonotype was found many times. The CDR3 loop reads CASSHRDRGQNTIYF. The CDR3 nucleotides are TGTGCCAGCAGCCATAGAGACAGGGGTCAAAACACCATATATTTT. This chain uses TRBV4-2 with TRBJ1-3; 8 bases map to TRBD1. This CDR3 is 15 amino acids long. The trim removed 3 bases at V and 6 bases at J, leaving 7 bases unmatched. The germline gives CDR1 LGHNA, CDR2 YNFKEQ.

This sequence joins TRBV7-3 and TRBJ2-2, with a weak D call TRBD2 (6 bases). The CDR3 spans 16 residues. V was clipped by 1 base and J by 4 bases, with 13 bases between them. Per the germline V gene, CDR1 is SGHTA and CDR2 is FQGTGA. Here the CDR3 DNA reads TGTGCCAGCAGCTTAATGTACGGGGGTGGCACCGGGGAGCTGTTTTTT. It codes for CASSLMYGGGTGELFF.

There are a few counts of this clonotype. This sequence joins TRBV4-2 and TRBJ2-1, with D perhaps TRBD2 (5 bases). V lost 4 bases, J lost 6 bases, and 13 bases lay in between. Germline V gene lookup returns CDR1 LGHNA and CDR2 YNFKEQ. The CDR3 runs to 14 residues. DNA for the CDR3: TGTGCCAGCAGCCCGGGCCCCCGGGGCAATGAGCAGTTCTTC. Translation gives CASSPGPRGNEQFF.

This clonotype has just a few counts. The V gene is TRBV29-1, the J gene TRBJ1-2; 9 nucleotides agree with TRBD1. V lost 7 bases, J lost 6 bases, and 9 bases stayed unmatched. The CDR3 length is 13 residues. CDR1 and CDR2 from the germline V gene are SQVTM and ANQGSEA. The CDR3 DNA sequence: TGCAGCGCCCTGCCCTGGACAGGGGATGGCTACACCTTC. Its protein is CSALPWTGDGYTF.

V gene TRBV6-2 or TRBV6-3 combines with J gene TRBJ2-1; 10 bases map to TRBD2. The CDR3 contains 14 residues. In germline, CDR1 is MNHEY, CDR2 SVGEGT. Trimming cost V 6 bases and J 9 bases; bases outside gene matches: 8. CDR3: CASRGAGGPVEQFF. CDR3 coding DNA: TGTGCCAGCAGAGGAGCGGGAGGGCCGGTTGAGCAGTTCTTC.

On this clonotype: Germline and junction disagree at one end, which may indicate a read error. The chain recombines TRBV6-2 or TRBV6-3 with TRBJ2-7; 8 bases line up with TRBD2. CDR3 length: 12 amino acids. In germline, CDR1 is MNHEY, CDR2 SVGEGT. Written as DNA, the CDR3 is TGCGCCAGCGGGAGTACGGTGTACGAGCAGTACTTC. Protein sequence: CASGSTVYEQYF.

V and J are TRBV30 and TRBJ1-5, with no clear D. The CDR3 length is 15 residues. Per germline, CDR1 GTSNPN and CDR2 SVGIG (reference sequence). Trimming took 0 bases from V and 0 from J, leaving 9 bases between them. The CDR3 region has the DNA TGTGCCTGGAGTGTAAGTTCACTTAGCAATCAGCCCCAGCATTTT. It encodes CAWSVSSLSNQPQHF.

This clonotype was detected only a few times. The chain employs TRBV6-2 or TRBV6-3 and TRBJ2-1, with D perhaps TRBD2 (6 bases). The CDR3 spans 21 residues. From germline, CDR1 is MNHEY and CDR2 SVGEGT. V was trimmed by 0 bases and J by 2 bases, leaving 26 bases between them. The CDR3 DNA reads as TGTGCCAGCAGTTACTCTTGGGCTACAAAGGGGCCTAGCGTTGCCTACAATGAGCAGTTCTTC. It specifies CASSYSWATKGPSVAYNEQFF.

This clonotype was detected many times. This CDR3 reads CSVEDSRSYEQYF. Written as DNA, the CDR3 is TGCAGCGTTGAGGACTCCCGCTCCTACGAGCAGTACTTC. J is TRBJ2-7 and V is TRBV29-1, with D tentatively TRBD2 (5 bases). In germline, CDR1 is SQVTM, CDR2 ANQGSEA. This CDR3 is 13 amino acids long. The V end lost 3 bases, the J end lost 0 bases, and 9 bases lay between the germline ends.

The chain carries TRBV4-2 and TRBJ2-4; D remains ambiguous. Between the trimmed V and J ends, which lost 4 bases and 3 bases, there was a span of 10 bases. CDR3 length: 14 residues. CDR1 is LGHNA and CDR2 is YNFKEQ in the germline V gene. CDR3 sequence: CASSPGLVKNIQYF. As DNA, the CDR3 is TGTGCCAGCAGCCCCGGGCTAGTCAAAAACATTCAGTACTTC.

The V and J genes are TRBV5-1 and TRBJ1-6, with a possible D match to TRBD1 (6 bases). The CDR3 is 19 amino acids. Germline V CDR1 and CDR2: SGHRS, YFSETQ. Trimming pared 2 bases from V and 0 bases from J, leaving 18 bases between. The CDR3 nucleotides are TGCGCCAGCAGCTTCCGGTCCCTAACAGGGAGCTCCTATAATTCACCCCTCCACTTT. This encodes CASSFRSLTGSSYNSPLHF.

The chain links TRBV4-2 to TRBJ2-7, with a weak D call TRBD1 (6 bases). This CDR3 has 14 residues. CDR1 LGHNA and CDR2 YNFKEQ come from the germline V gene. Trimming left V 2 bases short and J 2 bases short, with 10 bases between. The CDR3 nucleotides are TGTGCCAGCAGCCAACTAGACAGGCCCTACGAGCAGTACTTC. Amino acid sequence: CASSQLDRPYEQYF.

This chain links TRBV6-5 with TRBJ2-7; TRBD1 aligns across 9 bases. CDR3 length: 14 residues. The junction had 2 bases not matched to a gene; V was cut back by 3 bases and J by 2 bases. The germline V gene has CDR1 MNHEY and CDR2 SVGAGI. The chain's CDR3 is CASSYGDRAYEQYF. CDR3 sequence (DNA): TGTGCCAGCAGTTATGGGGACAGGGCCTACGAGCAGTACTTC.